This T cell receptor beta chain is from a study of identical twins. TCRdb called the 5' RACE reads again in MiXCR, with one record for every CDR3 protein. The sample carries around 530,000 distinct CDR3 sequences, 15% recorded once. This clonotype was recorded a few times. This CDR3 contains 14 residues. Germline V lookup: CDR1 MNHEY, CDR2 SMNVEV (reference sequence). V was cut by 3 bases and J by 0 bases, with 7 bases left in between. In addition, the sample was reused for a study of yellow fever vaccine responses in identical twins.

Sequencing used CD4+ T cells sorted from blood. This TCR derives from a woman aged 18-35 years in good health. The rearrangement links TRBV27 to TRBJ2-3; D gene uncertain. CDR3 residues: CASSFQQSTDTQYF. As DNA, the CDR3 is TGTGCCAGCAGTTTTCAACAAAGCACAGATACGCAGTATTTT.